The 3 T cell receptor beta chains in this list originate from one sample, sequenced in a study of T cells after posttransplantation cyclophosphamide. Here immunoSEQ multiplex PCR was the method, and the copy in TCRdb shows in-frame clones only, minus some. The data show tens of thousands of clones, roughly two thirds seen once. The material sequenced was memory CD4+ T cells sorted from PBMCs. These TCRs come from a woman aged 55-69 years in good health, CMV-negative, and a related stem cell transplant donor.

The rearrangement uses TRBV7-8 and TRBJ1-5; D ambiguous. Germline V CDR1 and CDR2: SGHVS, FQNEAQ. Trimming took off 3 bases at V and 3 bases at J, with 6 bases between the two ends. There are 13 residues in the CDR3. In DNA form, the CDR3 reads TGTGCCAGCAGCTTCGGACTCAATCAGCCCCAGCATTTT. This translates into CASSFGLNQPQHF.

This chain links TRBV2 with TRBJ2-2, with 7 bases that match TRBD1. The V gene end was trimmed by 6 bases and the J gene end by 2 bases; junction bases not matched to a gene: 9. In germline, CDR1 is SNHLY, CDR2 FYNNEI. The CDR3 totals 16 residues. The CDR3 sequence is CASRVARGINTGELFF. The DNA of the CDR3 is TGTGCCAGCAGGGTGGCCAGGGGGATTAACACCGGGGAGCTGTTTTTT.

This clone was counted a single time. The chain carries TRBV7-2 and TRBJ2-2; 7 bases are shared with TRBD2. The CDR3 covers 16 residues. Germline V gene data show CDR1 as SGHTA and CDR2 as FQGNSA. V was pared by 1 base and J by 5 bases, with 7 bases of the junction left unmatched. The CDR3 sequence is CASSLEPGAGTGELFF. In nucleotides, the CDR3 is TGTGCCAGCAGCTTAGAGCCGGGAGCGGGAACCGGGGAGCTGTTTTTT.